This T cell receptor beta chain was sequenced in a study of chemoradiotherapy in HPV16-positive cancers. Sequenced by immunoSEQ multiplex PCR; TCRdb stores in-frame clones only, minus some. The sample contains around 40,000 clones, 65% to 80% of which appear only once. The germline CDR1 and CDR2 sequences are KGHSH and LQKENI. Deletions cut 3 bases from V and 7 bases from J, with 13 bases between. The CDR3 has 15 amino acids. The chain combines TRBV18 with TRBJ1-6; D is unclear. The origin of this receptor is a human donor with HPV-associated anogenital cancer. The source was blood, collected from a patient who underwent chemoradiotherapy. DNA for the CDR3: TGTGCCAGCTCACCGAATGCGGTGCCGAATTCACCCCTCCACTTT. Translated: CASSPNAVPNSPLHF.